Following are 5 T cell receptor beta chains from one sample sequenced in a study of T cell repertoires in cytomegalovirus infection (dated by TCRdb to about 2019). The run used an Illumina HiSeq 1500. TCRdb passed the public sequencing reads through fastp at Q25 and MiXCR, retaining productive beta sequences. Rows are combined by CDR3 protein, so each entry shows the most common genes and DNA. The sample includes approximately 700,000 distinct CDR3 sequences, with 35% observed a single time. Clones ranked in the top ten supply about 2.8% of the sample. Input material: PBMCs. These receptors were collected from a human donor in good health (CMV status not recorded). Some clones in this sample may be carry-over from other donors' samples.

This chain links TRBV6-7 with TRBJ1-3, with D possibly being TRBD1 (5 bases). TRBV6-7 is labeled an ORF, and its function is uncertain. The V end was cut by 2 bases, the J end by 5 bases, with 16 bases between. The length of the CDR3 is 16 residues. The CDR3 nucleotides are TGTGCCAGCAGTTACCCTCCGGGACCGAAGAGAAACACCATATATTTT. Translating it yields CASSYPPGPKRNTIYF.

This clonotype was seen more than once but under ten times. The CDR3 reads CASSSLGPSAAFF. Written as DNA, the CDR3 is TGTGCCAGCAGCTCCTTAGGGCCATCCGCGGCTTTCTTT. This rearrangement joins TRBV7-9 to TRBJ1-1; D not resolved. This CDR3 has 13 amino acids. The germline gives CDR1 SEHNR, CDR2 FQNEAQ (reference sequence). Trimming took off 4 bases at V and 11 bases at J, with 17 bases between the two ends.

This clonotype was counted a few times. This rearrangement joins TRBV4-1 to TRBJ1-2; the D gene is possibly TRBD1 (6 bases). The CDR3 is 15 amino acids. Trimming left V 3 bases short and J 1 base short, with 12 bases between. Germline values: CDR1 MGHRA, CDR2 YSYEKL. DNA for the CDR3: TGCGCCAGCAGCCAGCCGGGACAACATAACTATGGCTACACCTTC. Protein sequence: CASSQPGQHNYGYTF.

About this clonotype itself: A much bigger clone sits one base away, suggesting this may be a read error. The chain joins TRBV6-8 to TRBJ1-2, with D perhaps TRBD1 (6 bases). The CDR3 has 13 amino acids. The germline CDR1 and CDR2 sequences are MNHGY and SAAAGT. The CDR3 region is CASSTGLFDGYSF. The CDR3 nucleotides read TGTGCCAGCAGTACAGGGTTATTTGATGGCTACTCCTTC.

The chain couples TRBV27 to TRBJ1-6, with no clear D. CDR1 is MNHEY, CDR2 SMNVEV, per germline (reference sequence). The CDR3 totals 14 residues. Trimming took off 7 bases at V and 3 bases at J, with 10 bases between the two ends. This CDR3 is CASTRGIYNSPLHF. For the CDR3, the DNA is TGTGCCAGCACCCGAGGGATCTATAATTCACCCCTCCACTTT.